The 4 T cell receptor beta chains presented below share a single source sample, sequenced in a study of CD8 T cells in Susac syndrome. An amount of RNA that ranged from 0.5 to 1 ug was reverse transcribed with random hexamers. TCRdb independently ran MiXCR on the immunoSEQ multiplex PCR reads; one entry per CDR3 protein. The sample records 55,000 to 70,000 distinct CDR3 sequences, approximately 95% being singletons. The sequenced sample consisted of CD8+ T cells from PBMCs. Receptors were obtained from a human donor in good health.

DNA of the CDR3: TGTGCCAGCAGTCATACCGGGACAGGGGCCGGGGAGCTGTTTTTT. Translating it yields CASSHTGTGAGELFF. The chain has TRBV7-6 and TRBJ2-2, with TRBD1 identical over 10 bases. The junction had 7 bases not matched to a gene; V was cut back by 6 bases and J by 6 bases. The germline gives CDR1 SGHVS, CDR2 FNYEAQ. The CDR3 is made up of 15 amino acids.

On this clonotype itself: A read error is likely, as this CDR3 ends without the conserved phenylalanine or tryptophan. V gene TRBV24-1 combines with J gene TRBJ1-5; TRBD1 is a possible D gene (5 bases). CDR3 length: 12 residues. V lost 5 bases and J lost 4, with 5 bases in between. The germline V gene encodes CDR1 KGHDR and CDR2 SFDVKD. The CDR3 region is CATSGGNQPQHS. As DNA, the CDR3 is TGTGCCACCAGTGGGGGGAATCAGCCCCAGCATTCT.

The chain uses TRBV6-1 and TRBJ2-3; no definite D call. Trimming took 6 bases from V and 1 from J, leaving 17 bases between them. This CDR3 is 16 amino acids long. Germline-derived CDR1 and CDR2 are MNHNS and SASEGT. CDR3 nucleotide sequence: TGTGCCAGCAGCCCCCCAAAAAGGGCCCGCACAGATACGCAGTATTTT. Its protein is CASSPPKRARTDTQYF.

The CDR3 is CASRDGANVLTF. The CDR3 DNA reads TGTGCCAGTAGGGATGGGGCCAACGTCCTGACTTTC. The chain joins TRBV19 to TRBJ2-6; D is undetermined. Germline V gene sequence: CDR1 LNHDA, CDR2 SQIVND (reference sequence). The V gene lost 6 bases and the J gene lost 3 bases, with 3 bases spanning the gap. This CDR3 comprises 12 residues.